This is a list of T cell receptor beta chains from one sample in a study of metastatic and nonmetastatic thyroid tumors. Via MiXCR, TCRdb re-called the PCR reads. The repertoire holds fewer than 100,000 clones, with approximately 15% as singletons. Sequenced sample: blood. The receptors were gathered from a female donor with papillary thyroid cancer or a benign thyroid nodule (not recorded which). Some clones in this sample may be carry-over from other donors' samples. The CDR3 runs from the conserved cysteine through the conserved F or W. Each record gives: CDR3 DNA, CDR3 protein, clone size, J gene, V gene, D gene. A D gene is named only where the DNA matches it firmly. Clone size is stated in some rows and not others, as once, few, many or a class when expanded.

cdr3_nt: TGTGCCAGCAGCATTTCAGTGGTCGGCGAGCAGTACTTC
cdr3_aa: CASSISVVGEQYF
clone_size: .
j_call: TRBJ2-7
v_call: TRBV9
d_call: .

cdr3_nt: TGTGCCAGCAGTACGTCACCGACAGGGCACTATGGCTACACCTTC
cdr3_aa: CASSTSPTGHYGYTF
clone_size: few
j_call: TRBJ1-2
v_call: TRBV12-3/TRBV12-4
d_call: TRBD1

cdr3_nt: TGTGCCAGCAAGCCCGAGGGGGGAAACGGGGAGCTGTTTTTT
cdr3_aa: CASKPEGGNGELFF
clone_size: many
j_call: TRBJ2-2
v_call: TRBV6-4
d_call: .

cdr3_nt: TGTGCCAGCAGCTTAACCCTCCGTGGAGATACGCAGTATTTT
cdr3_aa: CASSLTLRGDTQYF
clone_size: few
j_call: TRBJ2-3
v_call: TRBV7-9
d_call: .

cdr3_nt: TGTGCCTTCTCTGCAGCGGGGGGGGTAGATACGCAGTATTTT
cdr3_aa: CAFSAAGGVDTQYF
clone_size: many
j_call: TRBJ2-3
v_call: TRBV30
d_call: TRBD2

cdr3_nt: TGTGCCAGCAGTGGAACAGGGGTCACAGATACGCAGTATTTT
cdr3_aa: CASSGTGVTDTQYF
clone_size: many
j_call: TRBJ2-3
v_call: TRBV27
d_call: TRBD1

cdr3_nt: TGTGCCAGCAGCTTTACCGGGACAGGGGTGTTAGAGACCCAGTACTTC
cdr3_aa: CASSFTGTGVLETQYF
clone_size: many
j_call: TRBJ2-5
v_call: TRBV7-9
d_call: TRBD1

cdr3_nt: TGTGCCTGGAGGGCTACCGACAGTTCTGGGGCCAACGTCCTGACTTTC
cdr3_aa: CAWRATDSSGANVLTF
clone_size: many
j_call: TRBJ2-6
v_call: TRBV30
d_call: .

cdr3_nt: TGTGCCAGCAGCCTGGGAAACACTGAAGCTTTCTTT
cdr3_aa: CASSLGNTEAFF
clone_size: many
j_call: TRBJ1-1
v_call: TRBV28
d_call: .

cdr3_nt: TGCAGTGCTAGGGGGCCGGGGGGAACTGAAGCTTTCTTT
cdr3_aa: CSARGPGGTEAFF
clone_size: many
j_call: TRBJ1-1
v_call: TRBV20-1
d_call: .

cdr3_nt: TGCAGTGCTAGAGGACTCCCCGGAGAGTACCCAGATACGCAGTATTTT
cdr3_aa: CSARGLPGEYPDTQYF
clone_size: many
j_call: TRBJ2-3
v_call: TRBV20-1
d_call: .

cdr3_nt: TGTGCCAGCAGCCAAGAAGAGAGGTGGAGGGATGAGCAGTTCTTC
cdr3_aa: CASSQEERWRDEQFF
clone_size: few
j_call: TRBJ2-1
v_call: TRBV28
d_call: .

cdr3_nt: TGTGCCAGCAGTGAAGCACGGGCTCGGAACACTGAAGCTTTCTTT
cdr3_aa: CASSEARARNTEAFF
clone_size: many
j_call: TRBJ1-1
v_call: TRBV6-1
d_call: .

cdr3_nt: TGTGCCAGCAGTTTAGACAGGGCGAACACTGAAGCTTTCTTT
cdr3_aa: CASSLDRANTEAFF
clone_size: many
j_call: TRBJ1-1
v_call: TRBV12-3/TRBV12-4
d_call: .

cdr3_nt: TGTGCCAGCAGTGTCAGGAGCCACACTGAAGCTTTCTTT
cdr3_aa: CASSVRSHTEAFF
clone_size: many
j_call: TRBJ1-1
v_call: TRBV6-1
d_call: .

cdr3_nt: TGTGCCAGCAGTGAAGAGACCCAGTACTTC
cdr3_aa: CASSEETQYF
clone_size: many
j_call: TRBJ2-5
v_call: TRBV2
d_call: .

cdr3_nt: TGTGCCAGCAGCGTAGAACCGGTTCCTAGCTCTGGAAACACCATATATTTT
cdr3_aa: CASSVEPVPSSGNTIYF
clone_size: many
j_call: TRBJ1-3
v_call: TRBV9
d_call: .

cdr3_nt: TGTGCCAGTAGTATCGGGGACGGGGATGAGCAGTTCTTC
cdr3_aa: CASSIGDGDEQFF
clone_size: many
j_call: TRBJ2-1
v_call: TRBV19
d_call: .

cdr3_nt: TGTGCCAGTAGTATTGTAGGACAGCCTAATGAAAAACTGTTTTTT
cdr3_aa: CASSIVGQPNEKLFF
clone_size: many
j_call: TRBJ1-4
v_call: TRBV19
d_call: .

cdr3_nt: TGCAGTGCGTCCCCACCAGGGGATACGCAGTATTTT
cdr3_aa: CSASPPGDTQYF
clone_size: many
j_call: TRBJ2-3
v_call: TRBV20-1
d_call: .

cdr3_nt: TGCAGTGCTAGAGATCCGGGGACAACTAATGAAAAACTGTTTTTT
cdr3_aa: CSARDPGTTNEKLFF
clone_size: .
j_call: TRBJ1-4
v_call: TRBV20-1
d_call: .

cdr3_nt: TGTGCCAGCAGCCCCTCCCCCGGGACAGGAAACACCGGGGAGCTGTTTTTT
cdr3_aa: CASSPSPGTGNTGELFF
clone_size: many
j_call: TRBJ2-2
v_call: TRBV25-1
d_call: TRBD1

cdr3_nt: TGTGCCAGCATAAGATGGGCGGGGGGTCGGACCGGGGAGCTGTTTTTT
cdr3_aa: CASIRWAGGRTGELFF
clone_size: many
j_call: TRBJ2-2
v_call: TRBV28
d_call: TRBD2

cdr3_nt: TGTGCCATCCGGGACTCCTCCACAGATACGCAGTATTTT
cdr3_aa: CAIRDSSTDTQYF
clone_size: many
j_call: TRBJ2-3
v_call: TRBV27
d_call: .

cdr3_nt: TGCAGTGCTAGTCCGACTAGCGTGGGGAACACCTGGGAGCTGTTTTTT
cdr3_aa: CSASPTSVGNTWELFF
clone_size: .
j_call: TRBJ2-2
v_call: TRBV20-1
d_call: TRBD2

cdr3_nt: TGTGCCAGCAGTATGACCGGGACCTGGGATGAGCAGTTCTTC
cdr3_aa: CASSMTGTWDEQFF
clone_size: many
j_call: TRBJ2-1
v_call: TRBV27
d_call: .

cdr3_nt: TGTGCCAGCAGCTTAACGGAGGAAGGAAAGCAGTACTTC
cdr3_aa: CASSLTEEGKQYF
clone_size: many
j_call: TRBJ2-7
v_call: TRBV7-3
d_call: .

cdr3_nt: TGTGCCAGCAGCTTATCCGAGGGGAACTACGAGCAGTACTTC
cdr3_aa: CASSLSEGNYEQYF
clone_size: many
j_call: TRBJ2-7
v_call: TRBV11-2
d_call: .

cdr3_nt: TGTGCCAGCAGTGCCGGCCCCAACGGTTATGGCTACACCTTC
cdr3_aa: CASSAGPNGYGYTF
clone_size: many
j_call: TRBJ1-2
v_call: TRBV12-3/TRBV12-4
d_call: .

cdr3_nt: TGTGCCAGTAGTATTTTGGGGGTTGAAGCTTTCTTT
cdr3_aa: CASSILGVEAFF
clone_size: many
j_call: TRBJ1-1
v_call: TRBV19
d_call: .

cdr3_nt: TGTGCCTGGAGGTGGGCAGGCAACGGAGGAGAGCAGTACTTC
cdr3_aa: CAWRWAGNGGEQYF
clone_size: .
j_call: TRBJ2-7
v_call: TRBV30
d_call: .

cdr3_nt: TGTGCCAGCAGTTTTGAGGTCCGGAGGGAAGCTTTCTTT
cdr3_aa: CASSFEVRREAFF
clone_size: many
j_call: TRBJ1-1
v_call: TRBV12-3/TRBV12-4
d_call: .

cdr3_nt: TGTGCCAGCAGCCAAGAGACGTTGAGGGGGACTGAAGCTTTCTTT
cdr3_aa: CASSQETLRGTEAFF
clone_size: .
j_call: TRBJ1-1
v_call: TRBV4-2
d_call: .

cdr3_nt: TGTGCCAGCAGCGTCGACAGTCAAGATACGCAGTATTTT
cdr3_aa: CASSVDSQDTQYF
clone_size: .
j_call: TRBJ2-3
v_call: TRBV5-5
d_call: .

cdr3_nt: TGTGCCAGCAGCGTAGCCCCTTCGGGGCCAGGGGAGAAGACCCAGTACTTC
cdr3_aa: CASSVAPSGPGEKTQYF
clone_size: many
j_call: TRBJ2-5
v_call: TRBV9
d_call: .

cdr3_nt: TGTGCCAGCAGCTTAGTAGCCGGGACTAGCGGGGCGAATGAGCAGTTCTTC
cdr3_aa: CASSLVAGTSGANEQFF
clone_size: many
j_call: TRBJ2-1
v_call: TRBV11-2
d_call: TRBD2

cdr3_nt: TGTGCCAGCAGTGAAGTTGTACAGGTCCTCACTGAAGCTTTCTTT
cdr3_aa: CASSEVVQVLTEAFF
clone_size: few
j_call: TRBJ1-1
v_call: TRBV6-1
d_call: .